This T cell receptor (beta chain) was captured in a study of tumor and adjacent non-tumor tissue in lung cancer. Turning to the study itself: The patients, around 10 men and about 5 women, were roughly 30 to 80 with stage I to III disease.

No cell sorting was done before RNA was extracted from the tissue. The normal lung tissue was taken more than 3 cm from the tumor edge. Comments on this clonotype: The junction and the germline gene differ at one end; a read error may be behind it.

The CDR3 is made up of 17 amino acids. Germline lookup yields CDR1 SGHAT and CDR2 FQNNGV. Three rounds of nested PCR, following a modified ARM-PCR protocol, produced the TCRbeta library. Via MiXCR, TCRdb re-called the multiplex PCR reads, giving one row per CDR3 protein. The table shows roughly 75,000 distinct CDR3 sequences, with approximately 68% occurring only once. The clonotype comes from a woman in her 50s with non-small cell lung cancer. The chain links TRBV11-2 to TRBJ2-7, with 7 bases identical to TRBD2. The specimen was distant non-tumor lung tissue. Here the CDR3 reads CASSLGNRSSGFYEQYF. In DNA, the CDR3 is TGTGCAAGCAGCTTAGGGAATAGGTCTAGCGGATTTTACGAGCAGTACTTC.